Each of the 10 T cell receptor beta chains below was sequenced from the same sample in a study of blood T cell repertoires in COVID-19. Produced via immunoSEQ multiplex PCR; TCRdb's table is partial and in-frame only. The sample comprises roughly 400,000 clones, roughly 90% of which are singletons, and 2% to 2.5% rests with the top ten. Sequencing input: PBMCs or T cells enriched from blood (not recorded which). The receptors here all came from a middle-aged woman with acute COVID-19.

This chain connects TRBV6-5 to TRBJ1-4, with D hard to call. Germline V gene data show CDR1 as MNHEY and CDR2 as SVGAGI. V lost 0 bases, J lost 14 bases, and 13 bases lay in between. The CDR3 totals 13 residues. The CDR3 coding sequence is TGTGCCAGCAGTTACTCCCCGTCGGAGCGTCTGTTTTTT. Residues: CASSYSPSERLFF.

Here the CDR3 reads CASSYSQGIYGYTF. CDR3 sequence (DNA): TGTGCCAGCAGTTACTCACAGGGAATATATGGCTACACCTTC. The chain has TRBV6-2 or TRBV6-3 and TRBJ1-2; TRBD1 is a possible D gene (6 bases). The germline V and J ends were trimmed by 0 bases and 5 bases, with 10 bases remaining between them. Germline CDR1 is MNHEY and CDR2 is SVGEGT. CDR3 length equals 14 residues.

V gene TRBV18 combines with J gene TRBJ1-5; 9 nucleotides match TRBD1. This CDR3 has 14 residues. In germline, CDR1 is KGHSH, CDR2 LQKENI. Losses at the gene ends were 6 bases for V and 7 bases for J; bases not matched to a gene: 7. CDR3 loop: CASSPTGGEQPQHF. The CDR3 region has the DNA TGTGCCAGCTCCCCTACAGGGGGCGAACAGCCCCAGCATTTT.

The genes are TRBV30 and TRBJ2-1; 9 bases fit TRBD2. Germline values: CDR1 GTSNPN, CDR2 SVGIG (reference sequence). The CDR3 sequence is 13 residues long. J gave up 7 bases and V 7 bases, and 8 bases lay outside the gene matches. In nucleotides, the CDR3 is TGTGCCTCTGTGGCGGGGGGGCGAAATGAGCAGTTCTTC. This translates into CASVAGGRNEQFF.

The V call is TRBV20-1, the J call TRBJ2-1; D might be TRBD2 (5 bases). Deletions cut 6 bases from V and 9 bases from J, with 12 bases between. This CDR3 has 11 amino acids. CDR1 and CDR2 from the germline V gene are DFQATT and SNEGSKA (reference sequence). The CDR3 protein is CSAQGGGEQFF. The CDR3 nucleotides read TGCAGTGCACAAGGAGGTGGTGAGCAGTTCTTC.

The chain joins TRBV7-2 to TRBJ1-1; weak D call: TRBD1 (5 bases). V dropped 1 base and J dropped 4 bases, with 10 bases sitting between them. Looked up from germline, CDR1 is SGHTA and CDR2 is FQGNSA. The CDR3 loop spans 14 amino acids. This chain's CDR3 is CASSLDGRGTEAFF. CDR3 sequence (DNA): TGTGCCAGCAGCTTAGATGGAAGGGGCACTGAAGCTTTCTTT.

The rearrangement links TRBV4-1 to TRBJ2-1, with 8 bases fitting TRBD1. The CDR3 is 14 residues long. V was clipped by 3 bases and J by 8 bases; unmatched bases: 6. The V gene's germline CDR1 is MGHRA and CDR2 YSYEKL. CDR3 in DNA: TGCGCCAGCAGCCACCCGGACAGGGCCGATGAGCAGTTCTTC. Its protein product is CASSHPDRADEQFF.

V is TRBV19 and J is TRBJ1-2; D is ambiguous. The CDR3 has 15 residues. CDR1 and CDR2 (germline): LNHDA, SQIVND (reference sequence). V lost 3 bases and J lost 0, with 11 bases in between. For the CDR3, the DNA is TGTGCCAGTAGTATCGGGGATTGGGCTAACTATGGCTACACCTTC. Amino acids: CASSIGDWANYGYTF.

This chain uses TRBV11-3 with TRBJ1-1; TRBD1 is a possible D gene (6 bases). Germline V CDR1 and CDR2: SGHNT, YENEEA. Trimming took off 4 bases at V and 2 bases at J, with 14 bases between the two ends. CDR3 length: 15 residues. The CDR3 protein is CASSSRGGANTEAFF. The CDR3 nucleotides read TGTGCCAGCAGCTCCAGAGGGGGTGCAAACACTGAAGCTTTCTTT.

The chain carries TRBV2 and TRBJ1-2; D is unclear. The ends were cut back, 4 bases at V and 8 bases at J, with 11 bases in the middle. This CDR3 has 12 amino acids. The germline CDR1 and CDR2 sequences are SNHLY and FYNNEI. CDR3 coding DNA: TGTGCCAGCAGTGTGCGATCGGGAGGCTACACCTTC. Translating it yields CASSVRSGGYTF.